These 30 T cell receptor beta chains were all obtained from the same sample, sequenced in a study of blood T cell repertoires in COVID-19. The data were produced by immunoSEQ multiplex PCR, yet TCRdb's version contains in-frame clones alone and is incomplete. The data hold 200,000 to 300,000 clones, with 85% to 90% observed a single time. Sequenced material: PBMCs or T cells enriched from blood (not recorded which). All receptors come from a man aged 50-59 years who had been exposed to COVID-19.

The chain carries TRBV10-3 and TRBJ1-1; D might be TRBD1 (5 bases). V was trimmed by 7 bases and J by 3 bases, leaving 15 bases between them. From germline, CDR1 is ENHRY and CDR2 SYGVKD. The CDR3 has 14 residues. The CDR3, as DNA: TGTGCCATCACCCTTGGGGGGAGTTACACTGAAGCTTTCTTT. This encodes CAITLGGSYTEAFF.

The V and J genes are TRBV28 and TRBJ1-5, with 7 bases matching TRBD1. The CDR3 loop spans 15 amino acids. In germline, CDR1 is MDHEN, CDR2 SYDVKM. With 6 bases clipped from V and 6 bases from J, the junction kept 11 bases outside the gene matches. The CDR3 nucleotides are TGTGCCAGCAGGCTACTACAGGGGAAAGGTCAGCCCCAGCATTTT. It is translated as CASRLLQGKGQPQHF.

The chain is built from TRBV10-3 and TRBJ2-1, with a possible D match to TRBD1 (5 bases). Germline CDR1 reads ENHRY; CDR2 reads SYGVKD. V was cut by 3 bases and J by 9 bases, with 9 bases left in between. The CDR3 length is 12 residues. The CDR3 DNA reads as TGTGCCATCAGTGAAGGGGCAGCTGAGCAGTTCTTC. Its translation is CAISEGAAEQFF.

This rearrangement joins TRBV21-1 to TRBJ2-5; TRBD2, as called in the table, went unchecked against the DNA. TRBV21-1 is a known pseudogene. CDR3 length equals 17 residues. CDR3 amino acids: CASSETSGGPPQETQYF. The CDR3 DNA reads TGTGCCAGCAGCGAGACTAGCGGGGGCCCCCCCCAAGAGACCCAGTACTTC.

V and J are TRBV28 and TRBJ2-2; 11 nucleotides line up with TRBD1. The germline gives CDR1 MDHEN, CDR2 SYDVKM. The CDR3 contains 18 residues. The ends lost 4 bases at V and 4 bases at J; junction bases unmatched: 11. CDR3 protein: CASSSLAPDRGPTGELFF. The CDR3 DNA sequence: TGTGCCAGCAGTTCGTTAGCCCCGGACAGGGGGCCCACCGGGGAGCTGTTTTTT.

This rearrangement joins TRBV12-3 or TRBV12-4 to TRBJ1-1, with D unclear. The CDR3 loop spans 12 amino acids. Trimming pared 5 bases from V and 2 bases from J, leaving 6 bases between. CDR3 amino acids: CASSHTNTEAFF. The DNA for the CDR3 is TGTGCCAGCAGTCATACTAACACTGAAGCTTTCTTT.

The chain uses TRBV4-1 and TRBJ1-1; D remains unclear. V was trimmed by 5 bases and J by 2 bases, leaving 12 bases between them. From germline, CDR1 is MGHRA and CDR2 YSYEKL. The CDR3 is 14 amino acids. CDR3 DNA sequence: TGCGCCAGCAGCACTACGCCAAGCAACACTGAAGCTTTCTTT. Amino acid sequence: CASSTTPSNTEAFF.

The chain employs TRBV29-1 and TRBJ1-2; maybe TRBD1 (5 bases). The CDR3 has 13 amino acids. Germline V CDR1 and CDR2: SQVTM, ANQGSEA. V was clipped by 2 bases and J by 2 bases, with 9 bases between them. CDR3 sequence: CSVEKGINYGYTF. CDR3 nucleotides: TGCAGCGTTGAAAAGGGGATAAACTATGGCTACACCTTC.

The chain couples TRBV25-1 to TRBJ1-1, with 10 bases aligning to TRBD1. The CDR3 totals 15 residues. CDR1 and CDR2 (germline): MGHDK, SYGVNS. J lost 5 bases, V lost 4 bases, and 7 bases had no gene match. The CDR3 protein is CASSGDRGLGTEAFF. The CDR3 coding sequence is TGTGCCAGCAGTGGTGACAGGGGGCTGGGAACTGAAGCTTTCTTT.

The chain recombines TRBV19 with TRBJ2-1; 13 nucleotides align to TRBD2. Germline V gives CDR1 LNHDA, CDR2 SQIVND (reference sequence). J lost 10 bases, V lost 5 bases, and 8 bases had no gene match. There are 15 residues in the CDR3. CDR3 nucleotide sequence: TGTGCCAGTAGTGGCCGGACTAGCGGGGGCTCGGAGCAGTTCTTC. Translating gives CASSGRTSGGSEQFF.

The chain employs TRBV19 and TRBJ2-5; TRBD2 aligns across 8 bases. Germline CDR1 reads LNHDA; CDR2 reads SQIVND (reference sequence). Trimming at V came to 3 bases and at J to 2 bases, leaving 5 bases not matched to a gene. This CDR3 is built from 15 residues. The CDR3 DNA is TGTGCCAGTAGTATTAGCGGGGTTCGGCAAGAGACCCAGTACTTC. Its protein is CASSISGVRQETQYF.

The chain couples TRBV2 to TRBJ2-1; TRBD2 aligns across 7 bases. CDR1 SNHLY and CDR2 FYNNEI come from the germline V gene. V gave up 6 bases and J gave up 5 bases; unmatched junction bases: 7. The CDR3 is 14 residues long. CDR3 loop: CASRGLETNNEQFF. Written as DNA, the CDR3 is TGTGCCAGCAGAGGACTAGAGACCAACAATGAGCAGTTCTTC.

The chain uses TRBV25-1 and TRBJ2-3; tentatively, D is TRBD2 (6 bases). Germline assignment: CDR1 MGHDK and CDR2 SYGVNS. Trimming shortened V by 3 bases and J by 5 bases, and 9 bases separated the two germline ends. The CDR3 has 13 amino acids. CDR3 bases: TGTGCCAGCAGTGAGCGGGGAGGAGATACGCAGTATTTT. Translation gives CASSERGGDTQYF. Complete variable domain (other parts from reference TRBV25-1 and TRBJ2-3): EADIYQTPRYLVIGTGKKITLECSQTMGHDKMYWYQQDPGMELHLIHYSYGVNSTEKGDLSSESTVSRIRTEHFPLTLESARPSHTSQYLCASSERGGDTQYFGPGTRLTVL.

J is TRBJ2-3 and V is TRBV29-1, with unresolved D. Trimming cost V 6 bases and J 3 bases, with 10 bases left between them. Germline CDR1 SQVTM, CDR2 ANQGSEA. This CDR3 comprises 12 residues. CDR3 in DNA: TGCAGCGTAGACTCTGGTACAGATACGCAGTATTTT. It translates to CSVDSGTDTQYF.

In this sample, this clone turned up once. V gene TRBV27 combines with J gene TRBJ1-5; 10 nucleotides align to TRBD1. With V trimmed by 6 bases and J by 1 base, 3 bases remained unmatched. Germline CDR1 MNHEY, CDR2 SMNVEV (reference sequence). CDR3 length: 15 residues. The DNA of the CDR3 is TGTGCCAGCAGGAAGACAGGGGGCAGCAATCAGCCCCAGCATTTT. As protein: CASRKTGGSNQPQHF.

This rearrangement joins TRBV2 to TRBJ1-5; D is perhaps TRBD1 (5 bases). Per the germline V gene, CDR1 is SNHLY and CDR2 is FYNNEI. Between the trimmed V and J ends, which lost 7 bases and 11 bases, there was a span of 21 bases. This CDR3 spans 14 amino acids. The CDR3 nucleotides read TGTGCCAGCACATGGGGAGGGGCGGGTATAGCCCAGCATTTT. Protein product: CASTWGGAGIAQHF.

The gene calls are TRBV5-4 and TRBJ2-6; D might be TRBD1 (7 bases). This CDR3 contains 16 residues. Trimming removed 4 bases from V and 0 bases from J, with 11 bases in between. The germline V gene encodes CDR1 SGHNT and CDR2 YYREEE (reference sequence). The CDR3 is CASSQGGLSGANVLTF. Written as DNA, the CDR3 is TGTGCCAGCAGCCAGGGGGGTCTCTCTGGGGCCAACGTCCTGACTTTC.

J is TRBJ2-2 and V is TRBV5-1, with D perhaps TRBD2 (6 bases). Between the trimmed V and J ends, which lost 2 bases and 5 bases, there was a span of 13 bases. This CDR3 has 15 residues. Looked up from germline, CDR1 is SGHRS and CDR2 is YFSETQ. The CDR3 DNA is TGCGCCAGCAGCTTTGGTGGGAGCGGGACCGGGGAGCTGTTTTTT. Protein: CASSFGGSGTGELFF.

This clone has only one observation. This chain links TRBV5-4 with TRBJ1-1, with D tentatively TRBD1 (6 bases). Trimming shortened V by 4 bases and J by 2 bases, and 15 bases separated the two germline ends. CDR1 and CDR2 from the germline V gene are SGHNT and YYREEE (reference sequence). The CDR3 is made up of 15 amino acids. The CDR3 is CASSLPKQGNTEAFF. The CDR3, as DNA: TGTGCCAGCAGCCTACCAAAACAGGGTAACACTGAAGCTTTCTTT.

This clone was seen once. This chain uses TRBV7-9 with TRBJ1-5, with 11 bases matching TRBD1. Per the germline V gene, CDR1 is SEHNR and CDR2 is FQNEAQ (reference sequence). The ends lost 1 base at V and 11 bases at J; junction bases unmatched: 13. CDR3 length: 17 amino acids. In DNA, the CDR3 is TGTGCCAGCAGCTTAGGCTATGGGGGACAGGGGGATTCGGCCCAGCATTTT. Amino acids: CASSLGYGGQGDSAQHF.

The V gene is TRBV29-1, the J gene TRBJ2-7; D unclear. This CDR3 is 11 amino acids long. Trimming pared 4 bases from V and 7 bases from J, leaving 11 bases between. Germline CDR1 reads SQVTM; CDR2 reads ANQGSEA. The CDR3 bases are TGCAGCGTTGTAGTAATTGGTGAGCAGTACTTC. It encodes CSVVVIGEQYF.

This clone was observed once. The rearrangement joins TRBV29-1 to TRBJ1-1; D call uncertain. There are 11 residues in the CDR3. V was shortened by 8 bases and J by 4 bases, with 11 bases between the two germline ends. CDR1 and CDR2 from the germline V gene are SQVTM and ANQGSEA. The CDR3 loop is CSFVFSTEAFF. DNA for the CDR3: TGCAGCTTCGTCTTCAGCACTGAAGCTTTCTTT.

The chain employs TRBV15 and TRBJ2-3; possible D gene TRBD1, 5 bases. With 5 bases removed from V and 6 bases from J, the gap between germline ends came to 18 bases. The CDR3 has 15 residues. Germline CDR1 LNHNV, CDR2 YYDKDF (reference sequence). The CDR3 DNA reads TGTGCCACCAGCCTTGGGGCCCAGGTCCGGGATACGCAGTATTTT. It translates to CATSLGAQVRDTQYF. Full variable domain (rest looked up from reference TRBV15 and TRBJ2-3): DAMVIQNPRYQVTQFGKPVTLSCSQTLNHNVMYWYQQKSSQAPKLLFHYYDKDFNNEADTPDNFQSRRPNTSFCFLDIRSPGLGDTAMYLCATSLGAQVRDTQYFGPGTRLTVL.

This clone was counted a single time. The V gene is TRBV9, the J gene TRBJ2-2; D gene ambiguous. The length of the CDR3 is 14 residues. Germline V CDR1 and CDR2: SGDLS, YYNGEE. V lost 0 bases and J 6 bases, leaving 9 bases between the germline ends. CDR3 in amino acids: CASSVDYASGELFF. CDR3 bases: TGTGCCAGCAGCGTAGATTATGCGTCCGGGGAGCTGTTTTTT.

This sequence joins TRBV28 and TRBJ1-2; the D is unclear. CDR3 length: 11 residues. The V gene lost 2 bases and the J gene lost 8 bases, with 6 bases spanning the gap. Germline V gives CDR1 MDHEN, CDR2 SYDVKM. The CDR3 coding sequence is TGTGCCAGCAGTTTACGTCTCGGCTACACCTTC. Amino acids: CASSLRLGYTF.

V is TRBV4-1 and J is TRBJ1-5, with a weak D call TRBD1 (6 bases). Germline lookup yields CDR1 MGHRA and CDR2 YSYEKL. V was shortened by 5 bases and J by 1 base, with 12 bases between the two germline ends. This CDR3 is built from 15 residues. CDR3 amino acids: CASSLTQGSNQPQHF. The CDR3 DNA sequence: TGCGCCAGCAGCTTAACCCAGGGGAGCAATCAGCCCCAGCATTTT.

The chain couples TRBV9 to TRBJ2-3; the match to TRBD1 covers 7 bases. In germline, CDR1 is SGDLS, CDR2 YYNGEE. This CDR3 contains 14 residues. Unmatched junction bases numbered 5, after V lost 3 bases and J lost 4 bases. The CDR3 DNA sequence: TGTGCCAGCAGCGCACGACAGGGCCCAGATACGCAGTATTTT. Translated: CASSARQGPDTQYF.

As for this clone: The sample contains more than one DNA sequence encoding this CDR3. J is TRBJ1-1 and V is TRBV24-1; 7 nucleotides agree with TRBD1. The CDR3 spans 15 residues. The J segment lost 1 base and the V segment lost 3 bases, leaving 4 bases of the junction unmatched. CDR1 KGHDR and CDR2 SFDVKD come from the germline V gene. CDR3 DNA sequence: TGTGCCACCAGTGATCCTAGACAGGGGAACACTGAAGCTTTCTTT. Protein: CATSDPRQGNTEAFF.

The chain couples TRBV3-1 (or the pseudogene TRBV3-2) to TRBJ2-1, with 9 bases fitting TRBD1. The CDR3 is 15 residues long. The germline V gene has CDR1 LGHDT and CDR2 YNNKEL (reference sequence). V gave up 2 bases and J gave up 7 bases; unmatched junction bases: 6. CDR3 residues: CASSQYPGQGNEQFF. DNA for the CDR3: TGTGCCAGCAGCCAATATCCGGGACAGGGAAATGAGCAGTTCTTC.

The chain joins TRBV3-1 (or the pseudogene TRBV3-2) to TRBJ2-7; D is unclear. The V gene's germline CDR1 is LGHDT and CDR2 YNNKEL (reference sequence). The CDR3 length is 14 residues. V shed 1 base and J shed 5 bases, with 12 bases lying between them. The DNA of the CDR3 is TGTGCCAGCAGCCAAGTCCCAAGAGCCCACGAGCAGTACTTC. Its protein is CASSQVPRAHEQYF.